This TCR beta chain came from a study of blood T cells in healthy people across ages. Healthy Caucasian individuals from Russia aged roughly 6 to 95 served as donors. The authors ran a second PCR of about 7 to 12 cycles using a sample-barcoded 5' primer and a J-beta primer mix. TCRdb called the 5' RACE reads again in MiXCR, with one record for every CDR3 protein. Of hundreds of thousands of distinct CDR3 sequences listed, roughly 48% were seen once; the top ten hold around 23%. Germline-derived CDR1 and CDR2 are SGHDT and YYEEEE. V was clipped by 0 bases and J by 5 bases; unmatched bases: 6. The CDR3 consists of 15 residues.

V and J are TRBV5-6 and TRBJ2-3; TRBD1 matches 7 bases. Sequencing input: blood. This receptor was identified in a man aged 80 or over in good health. The CDR3: CASSLAGQVGDTQYF. The CDR3 region has the DNA TGTGCCAGCAGCTTGGCCGGACAGGTTGGAGATACGCAGTATTTT.